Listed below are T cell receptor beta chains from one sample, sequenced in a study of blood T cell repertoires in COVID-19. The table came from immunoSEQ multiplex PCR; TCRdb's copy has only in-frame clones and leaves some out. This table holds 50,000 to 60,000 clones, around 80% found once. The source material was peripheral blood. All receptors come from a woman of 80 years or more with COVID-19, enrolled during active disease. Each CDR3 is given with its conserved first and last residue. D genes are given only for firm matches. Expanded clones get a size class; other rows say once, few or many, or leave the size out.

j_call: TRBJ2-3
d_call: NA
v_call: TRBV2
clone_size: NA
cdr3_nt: TGTGCCAGCAGTGGGACAGGCACAGATACGCAGTATTTT
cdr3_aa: CASSGTGTDTQYF

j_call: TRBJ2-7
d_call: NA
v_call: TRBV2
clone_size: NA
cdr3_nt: TGTGCCAGCAGTTATCAGTACGAGCAGTACTTC
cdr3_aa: CASSYQYEQYF

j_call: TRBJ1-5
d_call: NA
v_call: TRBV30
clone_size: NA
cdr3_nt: TGTGCCTTGTCCGGGGGTTACACAGAACAGCCCCAGCATTTT
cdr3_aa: CALSGGYTEQPQHF

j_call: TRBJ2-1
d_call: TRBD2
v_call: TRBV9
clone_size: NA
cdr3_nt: TGTGCCAGCAGCGTAGACCCCCGTCTAGCGGGAGGATCTGAGCAGTTCTTC
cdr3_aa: CASSVDPRLAGGSEQFF

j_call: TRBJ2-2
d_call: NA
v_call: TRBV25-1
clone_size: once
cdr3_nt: TGTGCCAGCAGTGACCCGGTAGGGGGAGTCAACACCGGGGAGCTGTTTTTT
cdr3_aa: CASSDPVGGVNTGELFF

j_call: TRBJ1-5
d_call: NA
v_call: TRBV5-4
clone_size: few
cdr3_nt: TGTGCCAGCAGCTTGGGGGGATGGGGCTCTAATCAGCCCCAGCATTTT
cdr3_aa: CASSLGGWGSNQPQHF

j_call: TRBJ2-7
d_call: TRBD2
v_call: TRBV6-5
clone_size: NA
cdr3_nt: TGTGCCAGCGAGACTAGCCAACCCAGGGAGCAGTACTTC
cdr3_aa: CASETSQPREQYF

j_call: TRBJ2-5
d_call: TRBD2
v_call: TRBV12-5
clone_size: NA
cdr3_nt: TGTGCTAGTGGTCCCTCTGTGATGGCGGGAGGGGCGGAGACCCAGTACTTC
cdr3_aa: CASGPSVMAGGAETQYF

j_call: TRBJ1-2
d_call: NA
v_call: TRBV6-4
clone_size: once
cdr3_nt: TGTGCCAGCAGTGACTCCGGCTATGGCTACACCTTC
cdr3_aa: CASSDSGYGYTF

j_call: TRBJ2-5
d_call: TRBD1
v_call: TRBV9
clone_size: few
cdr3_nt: TGTGCCAGCAGCGTTGAGGGACAGACCCAAGAGACCCAGTACTTC
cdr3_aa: CASSVEGQTQETQYF

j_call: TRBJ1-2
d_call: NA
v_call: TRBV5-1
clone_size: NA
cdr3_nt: TGCGCCAGCAGCTCGGACGGGAATGGCTACACCTTC
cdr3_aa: CASSSDGNGYTF

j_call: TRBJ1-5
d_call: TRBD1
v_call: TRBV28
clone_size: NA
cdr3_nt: TGTGCCAGCAGTTTACAGGGGGGCCGCAATCAGCCCCAGCATTTT
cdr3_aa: CASSLQGGRNQPQHF

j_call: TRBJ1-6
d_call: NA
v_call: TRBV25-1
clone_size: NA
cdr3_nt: TGTGCCAGCAGGCGATCATCTTCACCCCTCCACTTT
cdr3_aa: CASRRSSSPLHF

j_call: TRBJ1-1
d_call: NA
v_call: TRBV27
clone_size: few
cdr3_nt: TGTGCCAGCAGTTTCGGCCAGGCCAGCTACACTGAAGCTTTCTTT
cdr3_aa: CASSFGQASYTEAFF

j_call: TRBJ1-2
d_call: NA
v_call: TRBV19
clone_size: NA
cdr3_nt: TGTGCCAGTAGTACCAACTCCTATGGCTACACCTTC
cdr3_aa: CASSTNSYGYTF

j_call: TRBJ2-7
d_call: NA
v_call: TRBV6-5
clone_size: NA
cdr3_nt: TGTGCCAGCAGTTACTCGGACGGGGGAACCTACGAGCAGTACTTC
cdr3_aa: CASSYSDGGTYEQYF

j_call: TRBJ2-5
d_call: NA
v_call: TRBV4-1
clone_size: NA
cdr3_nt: TGCGCCAGCAGCCAATGGAGGGAAGAGACCCAGTACTTC
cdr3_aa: CASSQWREETQYF

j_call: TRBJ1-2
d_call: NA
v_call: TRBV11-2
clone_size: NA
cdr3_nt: TGTGCCAGCAGCTTAGATCTGACAGCCAGCTATGGCTACACCTTC
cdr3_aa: CASSLDLTASYGYTF

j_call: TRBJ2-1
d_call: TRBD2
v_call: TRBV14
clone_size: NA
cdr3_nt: TGTGCCAGCAGCCAACGGGGACTAGCGGTTTCCTACAATGAGCAGTTCTTC
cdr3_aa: CASSQRGLAVSYNEQFF

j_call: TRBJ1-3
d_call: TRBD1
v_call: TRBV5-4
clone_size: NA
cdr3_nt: TGTGCCAGCAGACAGGGGATCTCTGGAAACACCATATATTTT
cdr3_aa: CASRQGISGNTIYF

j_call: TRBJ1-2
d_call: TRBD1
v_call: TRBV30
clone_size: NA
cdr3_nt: TGTGCCCGAAACAGGGGCATGTGGGATGGCTACACCTTC
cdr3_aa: CARNRGMWDGYTF

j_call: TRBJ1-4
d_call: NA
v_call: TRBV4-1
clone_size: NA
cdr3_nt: TGCGCCAGCAGCCGAAGTCCGGGGGGACGTGAAAAACTGTTTTTT
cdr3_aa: CASSRSPGGREKLFF